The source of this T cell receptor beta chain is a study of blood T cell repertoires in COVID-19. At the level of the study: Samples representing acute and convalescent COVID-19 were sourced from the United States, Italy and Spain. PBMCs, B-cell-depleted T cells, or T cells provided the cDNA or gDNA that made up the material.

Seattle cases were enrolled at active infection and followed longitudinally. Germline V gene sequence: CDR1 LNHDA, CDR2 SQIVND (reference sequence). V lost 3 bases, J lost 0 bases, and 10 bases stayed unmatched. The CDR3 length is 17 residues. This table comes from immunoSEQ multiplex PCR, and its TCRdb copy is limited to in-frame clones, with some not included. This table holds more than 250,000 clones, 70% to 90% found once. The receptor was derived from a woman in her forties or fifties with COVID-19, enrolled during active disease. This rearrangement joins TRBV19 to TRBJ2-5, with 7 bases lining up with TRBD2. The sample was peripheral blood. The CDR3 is CASSMGGARDHQETQYF. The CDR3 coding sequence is TGTGCCAGTAGTATGGGAGGGGCCAGGGACCACCAAGAGACCCAGTACTTC.